This T cell receptor (beta chain) was obtained from a study of monozygotic twins with inflammatory bowel disease (dated by TCRdb to between 2019 and 2020). Regarding the study in general: In total, roughly 30 monozygotic twin pairs made up the full study: 19 Danish pairs, all IBD-discordant, plus nine German pairs, of which four were IBD-concordant and five were IBD-discordant. Within discordant pairs, disease-associated traits were sought mainly by comparing IBD patients with their genetically identical healthy co-twins. Each individual had, on average, about 151 000 unique TCRalpha sequences and 181 000 unique TCRbeta sequences available for analysis. Overall study results and their limits: Repertoire similarity did not differ between concordant and discordant twins, which could be due to limited statistical power. Background noise and inter-individual variability may have been introduced into the repertoires by the differing immunosuppressive treatments among patients. Fewer clonotypes were shared with other individuals by IBD patients than by healthy twins, most markedly in patients showing signs of disease activity. TCRbeta repertoire diversity, by inverse Simpson index, was decreased in IBD patients compared with their healthy co-twins. No single strong signal or clonotype linked to IBD turned up in the results, so the idea that one exists was not supported. The analysis was unable to tell different T cell subtypes apart.

In the case of this clonotype: Its antigen has not been determined.

The library was produced with 5' RACE. For each TCR library, approximately 3,700 ng of total RNA was used. cDNA was synthesized with SMARTScribe reverse transcriptase in eight separate reactions per sample. Unique molecular identifiers containing a 6-nucleotide sample barcode were introduced through template switching during cDNA synthesis. Amplification of TCRalpha and TCRbeta cDNA involved two nested PCRs of around 15 and 9 cycles, and each PCR was followed by bead purification. Before amplification, the cDNA was both treated with uracil DNA-glycosylase and purified with the QIAquick PCR purification kit. The second PCR added Illumina TruSeq-compatible adapters along with sample-specific barcodes. TapeStation and Qubit were used to check library quality and concentration, and around 4.7 ng of each library was pooled. Sequencing of the pooled libraries was done on an Illumina HiSeq2500 single-index Rapid Run using custom sequencing primers and 2 x 100 bp reads. The published analysis was carried out like this. UMI-based consensus assembly with MiGEC version 1.2.6 was used to correct PCR and sequencing errors. MiXCR version 2.1.1 handled V(D)J alignment, clonotype assembly and CDR3 extraction. To normalise gene usage, clonotype sharing and MAIT/NKT TCR abundance, the analysis used the top 1000, 10 000 and 20 000 clonotypes per sample. Diversity was computed as the inverse Simpson index with the vegan R package after downsampling to 27 000 UMIs. Paired Mann-Whitney U tests were applied to discordant twin pairs, with Benjamini-Hochberg correction for multiple testing. TCRdb reprocessed the sequencing reads and holds a single record per CDR3 protein sequence, with no DNA. These V and J calls originate from TCRdb's pipeline instead of the authors' own analysis. The sample's records list roughly 170,000 distinct CDR3 sequences. The top ten clonotypes cover 7.4% of the sample.

The CDR3 numbers 16 residues from cysteine through phenylalanine. No DNA sequence is on record. From the germline V gene, CDR1 is MNHNS and CDR2 is SASEGT. A roughly 2.7 ml peripheral blood sample was drawn into PAXgene tubes per donor and stored at -80°C. Total RNA was isolated from whole blood with the PAXgene blood miRNA kit on an automated QIAcube, without T cell sorting. Deep TCRalpha and TCRbeta repertoire profiling with unique molecular barcoding was performed on peripheral blood of monozygotic twin pairs concordant or discordant for inflammatory bowel disease. Smoking habits were recorded for all twin pairs, with individuals classified as current, former or never smokers.

The chain is assembled from TRBV6-1 and TRBJ2-6; the D call from TCRdb, TRBD1, cannot be confirmed without DNA. The clonotype comes from a human donor with ulcerative colitis or Crohn's disease, or a healthy co-twin of an affected twin (not recorded which). The specimen sequenced was blood. CDR3 protein: CASSRMDRTGANVLTF.